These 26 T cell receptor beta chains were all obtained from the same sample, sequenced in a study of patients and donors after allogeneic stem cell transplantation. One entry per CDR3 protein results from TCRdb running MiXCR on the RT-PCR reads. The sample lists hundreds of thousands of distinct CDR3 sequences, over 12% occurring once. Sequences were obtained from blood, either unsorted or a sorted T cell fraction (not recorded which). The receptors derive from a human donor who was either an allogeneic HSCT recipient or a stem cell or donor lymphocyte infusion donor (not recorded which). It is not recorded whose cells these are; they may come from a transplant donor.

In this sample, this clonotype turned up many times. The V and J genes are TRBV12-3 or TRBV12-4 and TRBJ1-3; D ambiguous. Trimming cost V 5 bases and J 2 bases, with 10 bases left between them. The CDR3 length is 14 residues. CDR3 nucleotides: TGTGCCAGCAGTGTCCGGACGGCTGGAAACACCATATATTTT. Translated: CASSVRTAGNTIYF.

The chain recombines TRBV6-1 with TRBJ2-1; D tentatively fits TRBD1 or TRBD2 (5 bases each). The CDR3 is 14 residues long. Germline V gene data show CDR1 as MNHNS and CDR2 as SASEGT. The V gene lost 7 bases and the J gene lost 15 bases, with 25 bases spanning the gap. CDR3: CASKLESGTTEGFF. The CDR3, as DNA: TGTGCCAGCAAACTAGAATCCGGGACGACCGAGGGGTTCTTC.

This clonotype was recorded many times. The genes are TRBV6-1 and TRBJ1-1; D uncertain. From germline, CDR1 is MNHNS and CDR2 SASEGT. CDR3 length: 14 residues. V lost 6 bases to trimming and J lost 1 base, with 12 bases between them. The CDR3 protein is CASSQNLGNTEAFF. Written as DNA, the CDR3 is TGTGCCAGCAGCCAAAATCTGGGGAACACTGAAGCTTTCTTT.

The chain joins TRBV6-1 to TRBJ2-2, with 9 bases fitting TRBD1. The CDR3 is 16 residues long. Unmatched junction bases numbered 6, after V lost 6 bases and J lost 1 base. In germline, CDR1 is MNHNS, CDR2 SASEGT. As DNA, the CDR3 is TGTGCCAGCAGAAAGGGGGGACAGGGGAACACCGGGGAGCTGTTTTTT. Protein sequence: CASRKGGQGNTGELFF.

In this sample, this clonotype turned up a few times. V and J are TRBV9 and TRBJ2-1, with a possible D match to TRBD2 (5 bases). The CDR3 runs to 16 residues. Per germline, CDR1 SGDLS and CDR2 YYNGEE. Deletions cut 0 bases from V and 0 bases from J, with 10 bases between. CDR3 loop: CASSVALGSSYNEQFF. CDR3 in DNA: TGTGCCAGCAGCGTAGCCCTGGGGAGCTCCTACAATGAGCAGTTCTTC.

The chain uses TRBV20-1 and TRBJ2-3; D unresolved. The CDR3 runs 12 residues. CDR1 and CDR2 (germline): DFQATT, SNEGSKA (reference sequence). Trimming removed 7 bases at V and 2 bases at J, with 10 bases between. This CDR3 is CSGIDFTDTQYF. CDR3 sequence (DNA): TGCAGTGGAATAGATTTCACAGATACGCAGTATTTT.

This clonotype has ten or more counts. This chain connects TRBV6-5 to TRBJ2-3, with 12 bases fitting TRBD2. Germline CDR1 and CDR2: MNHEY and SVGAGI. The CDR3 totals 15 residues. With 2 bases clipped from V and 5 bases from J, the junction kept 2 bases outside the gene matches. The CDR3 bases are TGTGCCAGCAGTTACCAGGGACTAGCGGGAGATACGCAGTATTTT. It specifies CASSYQGLAGDTQYF.

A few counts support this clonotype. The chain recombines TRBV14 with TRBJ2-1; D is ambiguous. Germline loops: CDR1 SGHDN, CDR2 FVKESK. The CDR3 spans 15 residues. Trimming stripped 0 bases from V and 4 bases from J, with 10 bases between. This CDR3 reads CASSQDPVLYNEQFF. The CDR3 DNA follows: TGTGCCAGCAGCCAAGACCCTGTGCTATACAATGAGCAGTTCTTC. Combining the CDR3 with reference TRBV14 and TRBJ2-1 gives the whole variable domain EAGVTQFPSHSVIEKGQTVTLRCDPISGHDNLYWYRRVMGKEIKFLLHFVKESKQDESGMPNNRFLAERTGGTYSTLKVQPAELEDSGVYFCASSQDPVLYNEQFFGPGTRLTVL.

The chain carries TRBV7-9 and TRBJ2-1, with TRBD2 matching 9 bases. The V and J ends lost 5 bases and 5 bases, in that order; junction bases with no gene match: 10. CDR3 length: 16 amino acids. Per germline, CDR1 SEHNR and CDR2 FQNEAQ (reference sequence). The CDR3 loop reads CASSPGSSGANNEQFF. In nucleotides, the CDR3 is TGTGCCAGCAGCCCAGGTTCTAGCGGGGCCAACAATGAGCAGTTCTTC.

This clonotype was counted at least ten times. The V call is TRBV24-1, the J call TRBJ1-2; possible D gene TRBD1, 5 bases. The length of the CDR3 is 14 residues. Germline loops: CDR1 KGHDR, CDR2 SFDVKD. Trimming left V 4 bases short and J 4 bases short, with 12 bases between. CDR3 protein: CATSDRDSTYGYTF. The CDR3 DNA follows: TGTGCCACCAGTGACCGCGACAGTACCTATGGCTACACCTTC.

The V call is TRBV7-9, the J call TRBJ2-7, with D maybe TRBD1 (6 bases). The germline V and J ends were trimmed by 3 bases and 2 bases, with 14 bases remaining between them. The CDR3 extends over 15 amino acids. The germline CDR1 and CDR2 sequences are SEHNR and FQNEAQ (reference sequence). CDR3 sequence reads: CASSFRGQTPYEQYF. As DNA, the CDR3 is TGTGCCAGCAGCTTCAGAGGACAGACCCCCTACGAGCAGTACTTC.

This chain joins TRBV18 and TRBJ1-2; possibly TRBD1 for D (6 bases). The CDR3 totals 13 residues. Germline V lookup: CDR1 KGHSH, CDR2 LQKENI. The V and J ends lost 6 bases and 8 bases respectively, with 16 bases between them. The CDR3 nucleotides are TGTGCCAGCTCGTCCGGGACATCAGGGGGCTACACCTTC. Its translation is CASSSGTSGGYTF.

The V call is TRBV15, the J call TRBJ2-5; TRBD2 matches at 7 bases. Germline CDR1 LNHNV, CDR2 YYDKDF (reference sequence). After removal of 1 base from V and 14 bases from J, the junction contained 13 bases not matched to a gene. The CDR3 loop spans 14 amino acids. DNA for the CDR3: TGTGCCACCAGCAGAGCGCTGGGGGGGGAGCCGATTTACTTC. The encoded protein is CATSRALGGEPIYF.

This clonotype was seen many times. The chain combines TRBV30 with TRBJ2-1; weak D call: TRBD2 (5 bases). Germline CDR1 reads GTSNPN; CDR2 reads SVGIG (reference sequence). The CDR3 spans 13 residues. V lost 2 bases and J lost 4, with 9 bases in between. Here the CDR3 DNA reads TGTGCCTGGAGTCCGGACTGGTACAATGAGCAGTTCTTC. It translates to CAWSPDWYNEQFF.

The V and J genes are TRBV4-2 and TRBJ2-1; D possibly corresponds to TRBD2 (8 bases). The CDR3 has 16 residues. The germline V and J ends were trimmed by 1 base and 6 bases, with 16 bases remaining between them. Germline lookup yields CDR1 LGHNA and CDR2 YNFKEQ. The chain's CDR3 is CASSQVGGAGGNEQFF. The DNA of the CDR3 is TGTGCCAGCAGCCAAGTAGGGGGCGCGGGGGGCAATGAGCAGTTCTTC.

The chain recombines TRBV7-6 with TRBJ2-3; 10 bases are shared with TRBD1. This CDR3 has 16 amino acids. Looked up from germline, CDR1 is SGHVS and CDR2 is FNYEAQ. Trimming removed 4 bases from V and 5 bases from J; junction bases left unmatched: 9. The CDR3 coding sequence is TGTGCCAGCAGCTCGCGGACAGGGGGAAGGGGAGATACGCAGTATTTT. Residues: CASSSRTGGRGDTQYF. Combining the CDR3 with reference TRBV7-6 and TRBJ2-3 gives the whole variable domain GAGVSQSPRYKVTKRGQDVALRCDPISGHVSLYWYRQALGQGPEFLTYFNYEAQQDKSGLPNDRFSAERPEGSISTLTIQRTEQRDSAMYRCASSSRTGGRGDTQYFGPGTRLTVL.

CDR3 in DNA: TGTGCCAGCAGTTTATATCGGGGCCAGGGGAGGGTCAATGAGCAGTTCTTC. Its translation is CASSLYRGQGRVNEQFF. This chain joins TRBV27 and TRBJ2-1, with D possibly matching TRBD2 (7 bases). The CDR3 totals 17 residues. Between the trimmed V and J ends, which lost 1 base and 6 bases, there was a span of 19 bases. Looked up from germline, CDR1 is MNHEY and CDR2 is SMNVEV (reference sequence).

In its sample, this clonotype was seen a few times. The CDR3 DNA reads as TGTGCCAGCAGCGTTTTGGCAACTAATGAAAAACTGTTTTTT. Translated: CASSVLATNEKLFF. The genes are TRBV9 and TRBJ1-4; no definite D call. Trimming removed 2 bases from V and 0 bases from J, with 5 bases in between. Germline-derived CDR1 and CDR2 are SGDLS and YYNGEE. The CDR3 extends over 14 amino acids.

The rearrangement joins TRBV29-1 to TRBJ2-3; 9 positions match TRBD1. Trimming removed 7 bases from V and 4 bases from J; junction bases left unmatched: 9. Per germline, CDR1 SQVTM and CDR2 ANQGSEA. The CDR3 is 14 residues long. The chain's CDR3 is CSGQTGGVADTQYF. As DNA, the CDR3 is TGCAGCGGACAGACAGGGGGTGTCGCAGATACGCAGTATTTT.

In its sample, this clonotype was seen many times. CDR3 in DNA: TGTGCCAGCAGTGCCTACACTGAAGCTTTCTTT. Protein product: CASSAYTEAFF. The chain carries TRBV25-1 and TRBJ1-1; D gene ambiguous. This CDR3 spans 11 amino acids. Per the germline V gene, CDR1 is MGHDK and CDR2 is SYGVNS. Trimming removed 4 bases at V and 3 bases at J, with 3 bases between.

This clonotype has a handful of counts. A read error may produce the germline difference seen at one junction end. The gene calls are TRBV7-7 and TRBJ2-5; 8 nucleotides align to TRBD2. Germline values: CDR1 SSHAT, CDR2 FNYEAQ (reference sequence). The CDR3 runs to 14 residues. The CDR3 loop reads CASSPTAGVETQYF. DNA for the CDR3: TGTGCTAGCAGCCCAACAGCGGGGGTAGAGACCCAGTACTTC.

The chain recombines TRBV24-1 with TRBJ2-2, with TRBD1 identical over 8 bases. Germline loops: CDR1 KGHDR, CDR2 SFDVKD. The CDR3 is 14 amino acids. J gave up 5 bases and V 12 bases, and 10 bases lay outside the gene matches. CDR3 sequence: CAAQGAKTTGELFF. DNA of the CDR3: TGTGCCGCCCAGGGGGCGAAAACGACCGGGGAGCTGTTTTTT.

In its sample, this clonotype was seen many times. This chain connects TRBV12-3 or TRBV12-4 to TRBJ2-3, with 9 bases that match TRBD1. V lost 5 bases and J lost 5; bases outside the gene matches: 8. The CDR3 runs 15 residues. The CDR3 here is CASSPRDRVKDTQYF. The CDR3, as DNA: TGTGCCAGCAGTCCTCGGGACAGGGTGAAAGATACGCAGTATTTT.

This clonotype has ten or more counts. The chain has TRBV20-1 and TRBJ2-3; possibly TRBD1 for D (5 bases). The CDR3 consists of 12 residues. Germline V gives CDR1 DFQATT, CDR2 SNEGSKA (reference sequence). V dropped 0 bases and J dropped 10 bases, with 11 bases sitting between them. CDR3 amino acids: CSARDPGSAQYF. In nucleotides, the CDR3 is TGCAGTGCTAGAGATCCAGGGTCGGCGCAGTATTTT.

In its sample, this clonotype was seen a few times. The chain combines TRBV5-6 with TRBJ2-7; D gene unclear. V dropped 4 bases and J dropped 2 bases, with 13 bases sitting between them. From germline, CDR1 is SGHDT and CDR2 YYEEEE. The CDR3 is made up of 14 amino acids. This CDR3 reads CASSPLFRAYEQYF. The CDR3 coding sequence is TGTGCCAGCAGCCCCTTGTTTCGGGCCTACGAGCAGTACTTC.

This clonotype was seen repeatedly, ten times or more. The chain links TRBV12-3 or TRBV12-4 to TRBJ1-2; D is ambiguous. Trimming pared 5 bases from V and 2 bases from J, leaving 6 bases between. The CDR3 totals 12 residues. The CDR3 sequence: CASSNRNYGYTF. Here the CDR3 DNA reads TGTGCCAGCAGTAATCGGAACTATGGCTACACCTTC.